This entry describes one T cell receptor (beta chain). As yet, its antigen is unknown. The data were taken from a study of shared clonotypes between healthy human individuals. General study points: Clonotypes shared by all four donors outscored non-shared clonotypes in generation probability. Among a few donors, about 5% of naive CD4 clonotypes were found in common.

Produced via immunoSEQ multiplex PCR; TCRdb's table is partial and in-frame only. The sample gives a few million clones, approximately 94% of which show up once; around 0.15% is in the top ten. The V and J ends lost 5 bases and 4 bases, in that order; junction bases with no gene match: 5. Germline values: CDR1 MDHEN, CDR2 SYDVKM. This CDR3 has 14 amino acids. The origin of this receptor is a man between 18 and 35 years old in good health. The specimen sequenced was naive CD4+ T cells sorted from blood. The subset here: CD45RA+ positively selected. This chain joins TRBV28 and TRBJ1-2; 9 bases are shared with TRBD1. For the CDR3, the DNA is TGTGCCAGCAGTAAGGGACAGGGAATCTATGGCTACACCTTC. Its protein product is CASSKGQGIYGYTF.